This T cell receptor (beta chain) stems from a study of shared clonotypes between healthy human individuals. Study overall: Three CD4 naive, three CD4 memory, two CD8 naive and one CD8 memory plate were used per donor.

Regarding the study as a whole: Generally, naive subsets came out with larger estimated richness than memory subsets.

TCRdb's table, derived via immunoSEQ multiplex PCR, lists solely in-frame clones and lacks some. This sample carries some 650,000 clones, roughly 97% of them seen once, and the ten largest clones take about 0.06%. A note on this clone: Its antigen is not known.

Memory CD4+ cells were the fraction left after CD45RA+ naive selection. Material for sequencing was naive CD4+ T cells sorted from blood. Subset specified: CD45RA+ positively selected. This TCR was recovered from a woman aged 25 to 39 in good health.

The CDR3 DNA follows: TGCGCCAGCAGCATCTGGGGGCCCCGGCCGGCGGAAATCGAGCAGTACTTC. Amino acid sequence: CASSIWGPRPAEIEQYF. The chain links TRBV5-1 to TRBJ2-7; possibly TRBD1 for D (6 bases). CDR3 size: 17 residues. The V and J ends lost 4 bases and 6 bases respectively, with 26 bases between them. CDR1 and CDR2 (germline): SGHRS, YFSETQ.